This T cell receptor beta chain appears in the sequencing data of a study of shared clonotypes between healthy human individuals. Whole-study context: A couple of women and a few men aged 18 to 49 made up the donors.

The assay was carried out at the deep level. Only in-frame clones appear in the TCRdb table, and some are missing; sequencing was by immunoSEQ multiplex PCR. This table holds roughly 2.5 million clones, over 85% found once. Study results and caveats: Naive subsets, compared against memory subsets, generally had larger estimated richness values.

This clone was counted a few times. Antigen unknown. The length of the CDR3 is 14 residues. The V gene's germline CDR1 is KGHSH and CDR2 LQKENI. Trimming removed 3 bases at V and 2 bases at J, with 8 bases between. The chain combines TRBV18 with TRBJ1-3; D is uncertain. The sequenced sample consisted of naive CD4+ T cells sorted from blood. As for subset: CD45RA+ positively selected. The clonotype comes from a man aged 18 to 35 in good health. CDR3 in DNA: TGTGCCAGCTCACCCGACATAGCTGGAAACACCATATATTTT. As protein: CASSPDIAGNTIYF.